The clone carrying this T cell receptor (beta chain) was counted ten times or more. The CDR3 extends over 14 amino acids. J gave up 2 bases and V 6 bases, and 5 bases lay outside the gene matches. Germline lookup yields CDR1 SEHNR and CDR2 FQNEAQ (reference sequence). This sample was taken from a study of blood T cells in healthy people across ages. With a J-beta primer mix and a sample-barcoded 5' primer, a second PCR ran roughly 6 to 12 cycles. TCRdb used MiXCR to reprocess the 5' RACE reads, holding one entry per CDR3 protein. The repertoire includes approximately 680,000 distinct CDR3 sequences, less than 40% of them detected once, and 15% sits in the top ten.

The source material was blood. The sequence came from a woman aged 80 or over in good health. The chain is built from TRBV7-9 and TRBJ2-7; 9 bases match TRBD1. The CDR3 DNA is TGTGCCAGCAGACTGGGACAGGGAACCTACGAGCAGTACTTC. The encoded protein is CASRLGQGTYEQYF. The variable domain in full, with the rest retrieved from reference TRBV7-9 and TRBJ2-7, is DTGVSQNPRHKITKRGQNVTFRCDPISEHNRLYWYRQTLGQGPEFLTYFQNEAQLEKSRLLSDRFSAERPKGSFSTLEIQRTEQGDSAMYLCASRLGQGTYEQYFGPGTRLTVT.